The rows below give T cell receptor beta chains drawn from one sample of a study of PD-L1 blockade in urothelial cancer. Method: immunoSEQ multiplex PCR; TCRdb's copy keeps in-frame clones and lacks some. The table includes roughly 49,000 clones, around 90% detected once. Sequenced material: PBMCs, taken around atezolizumab (anti-PD-L1) treatment. The receptor set was obtained from a man aged 55 to 70 with urothelial cancer. Each CDR3 is given with its conserved first and last residue. The D gene is left open where the match is weak. A clone size is listed for some rows: how often the clone was seen (once, few, many), or a class if it is expanded.

CDR3 DNA	CDR3 protein	D gene	J gene	V gene	clone size
TGCAGTGCTAGAAAGGGGCAGGTCATCGGCTTC	CSARKGQVIGF	NA	TRBJ2-4	TRBV20-1	NA
TGTGCCAGCAGCTTGGACAGCAATGAGCAGTTCTTC	CASSLDSNEQFF	NA	TRBJ2-1	TRBV5-6	NA
TGTGCCTGGAGTGCCGGGGGGCAAGGGTTGGAGACCCAGTACTTC	CAWSAGGQGLETQYF	NA	TRBJ2-5	TRBV30	NA
TGTGCCTGGAGTGTACGAGGGGGTAGCAATCAGCCCCAGCATTTT	CAWSVRGGSNQPQHF	NA	TRBJ1-5	TRBV30	few
TGTGCCAGCAGTTCCACAACCAGAATCTCTGGAAACACCATATATTTT	CASSSTTRISGNTIYF	NA	TRBJ1-3	TRBV6-5	NA
TGTGCCAGCAGTTTACGACAGGGGGGGGCCGGGGAGCTGTTTTTT	CASSLRQGGAGELFF	TRBD1	TRBJ2-2	TRBV7-2	NA
TGTGCCTGGAGTGTTTCTACAGATACGCAGTATTTT	CAWSVSTDTQYF	NA	TRBJ2-3	TRBV30	NA
TGTGCCTGGAGTGCGGGAGGAAAAAACACCATATATTTT	CAWSAGGKNTIYF	NA	TRBJ1-3	TRBV30	NA
TGTGCCAGCAGCACGGGGACAGGGGGAATTAGCTCTGGAAACACCATATATTTT	CASSTGTGGISSGNTIYF	TRBD1	TRBJ1-3	TRBV5-4	NA
TGTGCCAGCAGCCCGCGACGTAGCCGCTCCTACGAGCAGTACTTC	CASSPRRSRSYEQYF	NA	TRBJ2-7	TRBV5-7	NA
TGTGCCAGCAGCAGGGACTTTGGGGAGACCCAGTACTTC	CASSRDFGETQYF	NA	TRBJ2-5	TRBV7-3	NA
TGTGCCAGCAGTTACTCACCCGGAGGTTATGGCTACACCTTC	CASSYSPGGYGYTF	NA	TRBJ1-2	TRBV6-5	NA
TGTGCCAGCAGGAGGGTTCGGGACACTGAAGCTTTCTTT	CASRRVRDTEAFF	NA	TRBJ1-1	TRBV6-5	NA
TGCGCCAGCAGCCCTAGCGGGTTAATCATGGGGTACAATGAGCAGTTCTTC	CASSPSGLIMGYNEQFF	TRBD2	TRBJ2-1	TRBV10-1	NA
TGTGCCAGCAGCGTAGGGTTGGACAGAACCTACGAGCAGTACTTC	CASSVGLDRTYEQYF	NA	TRBJ2-7	TRBV9	NA
TGTGCCAGCAGCTTAGGGTCCCCAGCGGGGGGCTACGAGCAGTACTTC	CASSLGSPAGGYEQYF	TRBD2	TRBJ2-7	TRBV7-2	NA
TGTGCCAGCTCACCAAGTTCTAAGGCGGGAGTAGACACTGAAGCTTTCTTT	CASSPSSKAGVDTEAFF	NA	TRBJ1-1	TRBV18	NA
TGTGCCAGCACCTGGACAGGGGGCTACGAGCAGTACTTC	CASTWTGGYEQYF	TRBD1	TRBJ2-7	TRBV6-6	NA
TGTGCCAGCAGTTCGGACATTCGGGGCTACACCTTC	CASSSDIRGYTF	NA	TRBJ1-2	TRBV28	NA
TGTGCCAGCAGTGCACCATACAGGGATGGTCGGGAGACCCAGTACTTC	CASSAPYRDGRETQYF	NA	TRBJ2-5	TRBV2	NA
TGCGCCAGCACGACAGGGGCTTCAGATACGCAGTATTTT	CASTTGASDTQYF	TRBD1	TRBJ2-3	TRBV5-1	NA
TGCAGCGTTGGTCCCGGGAACACTGAAGCTTTCTTT	CSVGPGNTEAFF	NA	TRBJ1-1	TRBV29-1	once
TGTGCCAGCAGCTTCTGGACAGGGGACTACGAGCAGTACTTC	CASSFWTGDYEQYF	TRBD1	TRBJ2-7	TRBV11-2	few
TGTGCCAGCAGCCTTTACTACGAGCAGTACTTC	CASSLYYEQYF	NA	TRBJ2-7	TRBV7-8	NA
TGTGCCAGTAGTATCAGCGGTAGCTCAGAGACCCAGTACTTC	CASSISGSSETQYF	NA	TRBJ2-5	TRBV19	NA
TGTGCCAGCAGATCGGCGGGGGGCCCGTACAATGAGCAGTTCTTC	CASRSAGGPYNEQFF	TRBD2	TRBJ2-1	TRBV6-5	NA
TGTGCCAGCAGCTTGGGGGTGGCAGGGAAGGAAAAACTGTTTTTT	CASSLGVAGKEKLFF	NA	TRBJ1-4	TRBV5-5	NA
TGCGCCAGCAGCTTGGTAGAGGGACAGGGTCGGTTGAACACTGAAGCTTTCTTT	CASSLVEGQGRLNTEAFF	TRBD1	TRBJ1-1	TRBV5-1	NA
TGTGCCAGCAGCTTAGGTCGTTTGGCTTTCTTT	CASSLGRLAFF	NA	TRBJ1-1	TRBV7-8	NA
TGTGCCAGCAGCCGTAGTGTCCTCGATAGCAATCAGCCCCAGCATTTT	CASSRSVLDSNQPQHF	NA	TRBJ1-5	TRBV7-9	NA
TGCGCCAGCAGTGAGCAGGCTAGCGGGGGGGGGAAGAATGAGCAGTTCTTC	CASSEQASGGGKNEQFF	TRBD2	TRBJ2-1	TRBV10-1	NA
TGTGCCAGCAGCCAACTTGCAACTAATGAAAAACTGTTTTTT	CASSQLATNEKLFF	NA	TRBJ1-4	TRBV7-9	NA
TGTGCCAGCAGCTTAACTAACACCGGGGAGCTGTTTTTT	CASSLTNTGELFF	NA	TRBJ2-2	TRBV11-2	NA
TGTGCCAGCAGCTCCCGATTTTTAGCGGGGGTATCTAATGAGCAGTTCTTC	CASSSRFLAGVSNEQFF	TRBD2	TRBJ2-1	TRBV11-2	NA
TGTGCCAGTAGCAGGGTTTTCACTGAAGCTTTCTTT	CASSRVFTEAFF	NA	TRBJ1-1	TRBV19	NA
TGCAGCGTTGCCCTGGACAGAAACTATAATTCACCCCTCCACTTT	CSVALDRNYNSPLHF	NA	TRBJ1-6	TRBV29-1	NA
TGTGCCTGGAGTCGGGGGTACACTGAAGCTTTCTTT	CAWSRGYTEAFF	NA	TRBJ1-1	TRBV30	NA
TGTGCCAGCAGCGTAGCTACGGGGGGTGAAGATACGCAGTATTTT	CASSVATGGEDTQYF	TRBD2	TRBJ2-3	TRBV9	NA
TGTGCCAGCAGCTTAAACGGTGACAGACATTTAAAAAATGAGCAGTTCTTC	CASSLNGDRHLKNEQFF	NA	TRBJ2-1	TRBV11-3	NA
TGTGCCATCAGTGAGTCTCAGGGAAGGTCCAAAAACATTCAGTACTTC	CAISESQGRSKNIQYF	NA	TRBJ2-4	TRBV10-3	once
TGTGCCAGCAGGGAGACCCTTAGCGGGGAGCTGTTTTTT	CASRETLSGELFF	NA	TRBJ2-2	TRBV2	NA
TGTGCCAGCAGCCTTCGGACAGGGGGGGACACCGGGGAGCTGTTTTTT	CASSLRTGGDTGELFF	TRBD1	TRBJ2-2	TRBV9	NA
TGCAGCGTCAACAAAGGAGGGGAGACGTTTTTT	CSVNKGGETFF	NA	TRBJ1-4	TRBV29-1	NA
TGTGCCACCAGCCCTAGCGGGGGGGCCTTCTTTAGCACAGATACGCAGTATTTT	CATSPSGGAFFSTDTQYF	TRBD2	TRBJ2-3	TRBV15	NA
TGTGCCAGTTCGCCCCAGACAGGGTTAGGCACTGAAGCTTTCTTT	CASSPQTGLGTEAFF	TRBD1	TRBJ1-1	TRBV18	once
TGTGCCAGCAGCGTAGTGGAGGGCACTGAAGCTTTCTTT	CASSVVEGTEAFF	NA	TRBJ1-1	TRBV9	NA
TGTGCCAGCTCACCACCGGCGCCCACGGGAGGCTACACCTTC	CASSPPAPTGGYTF	NA	TRBJ1-2	TRBV18	NA
TGTGCCAGCAGCAGGGACAGGGGCTACGAGCAGTACTTC	CASSRDRGYEQYF	TRBD1	TRBJ2-7	TRBV7-2	NA
TGTGCCAGTAGTATGCCCGGGTCCGTACTGGCTGAGAAAGGCTACACCTTC	CASSMPGSVLAEKGYTF	NA	TRBJ1-2	TRBV19	once
TGTGCCAGCAGTGAGTACCAGGGGCAGTATTTT	CASSEYQGQYF	NA	TRBJ2-3	TRBV2	NA
TGTGCCAGCAGTTGGACAGGCAATCAGCCCCAGCATTTT	CASSWTGNQPQHF	NA	TRBJ1-5	TRBV28	once
TGTGCCAGCAGTCTCCGACAGGGGCGTGATGAAAAACTGTTTTTT	CASSLRQGRDEKLFF	TRBD1	TRBJ1-4	TRBV28	NA
TGTGCCAGTAGTATAGTGGGGGGGGAAGTGAACACTGAAGCTTTCTTT	CASSIVGGEVNTEAFF	NA	TRBJ1-1	TRBV19	NA